This T cell receptor (beta chain) stems from a study of blood T cell repertoires in COVID-19. Study overall: Acute and convalescent COVID-19 specimens originated in the United States, Italy and Spain. PBMCs, B-cell-depleted T cells, or T cells provided the cDNA or gDNA that made up the material.

The V end was cut by 0 bases, the J end by 2 bases, with 10 bases between. CDR1 and CDR2 (germline): LGHNA, YSLEER. The CDR3 covers 15 residues. In the authors' methods: Quantification of nucleated cells was approximated via reference gene primer amplification. Data came from immunoSEQ multiplex PCR; TCRdb stores just in-frame clones and leaves some out. That table is the source of V, J and clone size, and D and trimming were worked out from the DNA. The repertoire holds 85,000 to 130,000 clones, about 80% seen once, with roughly 29% in the top ten. V usage is TRBV4-3 and J usage is TRBJ1-2, with a weak D call TRBD1 (5 bases). This TCR came from a man aged 55 to 69 with acute or convalescent COVID-19. Sequencing was done on a sample of peripheral blood. The CDR3 reads CASSQDAAGNYGYTF. CDR3 DNA: TGCGCCAGCAGCCAAGATGCGGCAGGGAACTATGGCTACACCTTC.